This TCR beta chain derives from a study of early T cells in non-severe SARS-CoV-2 infection. Germline V gives CDR1 DFQATT, CDR2 SNEGSKA (reference sequence). The length of the CDR3 is 15 residues. After removal of 3 bases from V and 3 bases from J, the junction contained 11 bases not matched to a gene. This clonotype was counted ten times or more. TCRdb re-analysed the 5' RACE reads in MiXCR, keeping a single row per CDR3 protein. The sample includes 45,000 to 60,000 distinct CDR3 sequences, about 10% of them seen just once. The chain has TRBV20-1 and TRBJ2-7; 7 bases line up with TRBD1. Material for sequencing was whole blood. This sequence was found in an adult who was a healthcare worker with PCR-confirmed SARS-CoV-2 infection or an uninfected control (not recorded which). CDR3 bases: TGCAGTGCTAGTAGAGGGGGCCCAGGGGTCTACGAGCAGTACTTC. Protein product: CSASRGGPGVYEQYF.